A single sample gave rise to the 28 T cell receptor beta chains below, sequenced in a study of T cell repertoires in cytomegalovirus infection. MiXCR, run by TCRdb on the reads, gives a single entry per CDR3 protein. The repertoire has under 300,000 distinct CDR3 sequences, approximately 17% of them found once; the top ten carry about 45%. The sample taken for sequencing was CD8+ T cells from PBMCs. Receptor source: a human donor in good health (CMV status not recorded). Some clones in this sample may be carry-over from other donors' samples.

This clonotype was detected ten times or more. V usage is TRBV7-2 and J usage is TRBJ2-6, with D uncertain. Germline loops: CDR1 SGHTA, CDR2 FQGNSA. The CDR3 runs 18 residues. The V end lost 6 bases, the J end lost 0 bases, and 18 bases lay between the germline ends. The CDR3: CASSSRPFLSSGANVLTF. The CDR3 nucleotides read TGTGCCAGCAGTTCTCGTCCATTTCTAAGCTCTGGGGCCAACGTCCTGACTTTC.

In its sample, this clonotype was seen a few times. The chain has TRBV4-1 and TRBJ1-1, with D perhaps TRBD1 (5 bases). Germline V gives CDR1 MGHRA, CDR2 YSYEKL. V was trimmed by 1 base and J by 10 bases, leaving 19 bases between them. The CDR3 is made up of 15 amino acids. DNA for the CDR3: TGCGCCAGCAGCCAAGTAGGGGCGCAGGGCTTTGGAGCTTTCTTT. Its protein product is CASSQVGAQGFGAFF.

The chain combines TRBV5-1 with TRBJ2-1; possible D gene TRBD1, 6 bases. This CDR3 has 15 amino acids. Germline values: CDR1 SGHRS, CDR2 YFSETQ. With 4 bases removed from V and 2 bases from J, the gap between germline ends came to 13 bases. CDR3 protein: CASSPPRGAYNEQFF. Here the CDR3 DNA reads TGCGCCAGCAGCCCCCCCAGGGGCGCCTACAATGAGCAGTTCTTC.

This chain connects TRBV29-1 to TRBJ2-7; D call uncertain. CDR1 and CDR2 (germline): SQVTM, ANQGSEA. The CDR3 runs to 11 residues. V was trimmed by 5 bases and J by 7 bases, leaving 12 bases between them. CDR3: CSVLSFGEQYF. The CDR3 coding sequence is TGCAGCGTTCTGAGCTTCGGGGAGCAGTACTTC.

This clonotype was picked up many times. The chain couples TRBV29-1 to TRBJ2-7; TRBD1 might be the D (5 bases). Trimming removed 7 bases at V and 4 bases at J, with 17 bases between. The CDR3 has 13 residues. CDR1 is SQVTM, CDR2 ANQGSEA, per germline. CDR3 sequence: CSAVTASPYEQYF. In DNA, the CDR3 is TGCAGCGCCGTGACAGCCTCGCCTTACGAGCAGTACTTC.

The rearrangement uses TRBV6-5 and TRBJ2-3; perhaps D is TRBD1 or TRBD2 (5 bases each). Per germline, CDR1 MNHEY and CDR2 SVGAGI. There are 16 residues in the CDR3. Trimming removed 5 bases at V and 0 bases at J, with 15 bases between. CDR3 loop: CASSPLGAFSTDTQYF. DNA for the CDR3: TGTGCCAGCAGTCCCCTCGGGGCGTTCAGCACAGATACGCAGTATTTT.

This clonotype was seen a few times. The genes are TRBV12-3 or TRBV12-4 and TRBJ2-7; D is uncertain. Trimming took 8 bases from V and 6 from J, leaving 11 bases between them. The CDR3 is made up of 11 amino acids. The CDR3 DNA reads as TGTGCCAGCTCCCTTCTCGGCGAGCAGTACTTC. Residues: CASSLLGEQYF.

The chain employs TRBV7-8 and TRBJ2-1; 8 positions agree with TRBD2. Germline V gene lookup returns CDR1 SGHVS and CDR2 FQNEAQ. This CDR3 contains 15 residues. V shed 2 bases, J shed 5 bases, and the junction held 5 bases outside the gene matches. CDR3 sequence: CASSLRSGTHNEQFF. CDR3 DNA: TGTGCCAGCAGCTTACGTAGCGGGACCCACAATGAGCAGTTCTTC.

This clonotype turned up a few times. The chain carries TRBV2 and TRBJ1-5, with TRBD1 identical over 7 bases. CDR3 size: 14 residues. V was pared by 6 bases and J by 7 bases, with 9 bases of the junction left unmatched. Germline V gene lookup returns CDR1 SNHLY and CDR2 FYNNEI. The CDR3: CASRVGQEGQPQHF. In DNA form, the CDR3 reads TGTGCCAGCAGAGTAGGACAGGAAGGACAGCCCCAGCATTTT. The full variable domain, in which reference TRBV2 and TRBJ1-5 provide the parts outside the CDR3, is EPEVTQTPSHQVTQMGQEVILRCVPISNHLYFYWYRQILGQKVEFLVSFYNNEISEKSEIFDDQFSVERPDGSNFTLKIRSTKLEDSAMYFCASRVGQEGQPQHFGDGTRLSIL.

This rearrangement joins TRBV7-9 to TRBJ2-6, with 10 bases lining up with TRBD1. The V gene end was trimmed by 5 bases and the J gene end by 2 bases; junction bases not matched to a gene: 9. The CDR3 covers 18 residues. Germline CDR1 and CDR2: SEHNR and FQNEAQ (reference sequence). CDR3 nucleotide sequence: TGTGCCAGCAGCGCCCGGGACAGGGGAGAAACTGGGGCCAACGTCCTGACTTTC. It translates to CASSARDRGETGANVLTF.

This clonotype was detected ten times or more. The V and J genes are TRBV7-9 and TRBJ2-2; D gene uncertain. CDR1 and CDR2 from the germline V gene are SEHNR and FQNEAQ (reference sequence). The V gene lost 4 bases and the J gene lost 4 bases, with 13 bases spanning the gap. The CDR3 is made up of 15 amino acids. CDR3 bases: TGTGCCAGCAGCTCAGCCGACCGTGGCACCGGGGAGCTGTTTTTT. Amino acid sequence: CASSSADRGTGELFF.

Concerning this clonotype: A single base separates this from a much larger clone, so it may be a read error. The chain employs TRBV7-3 and TRBJ2-7, with 13 bases lining up with TRBD2. The CDR3 sequence is 17 residues long. Germline lookup yields CDR1 SGHTA and CDR2 FQGTGA. This CDR3 is CAISQRTSGGFTYEQYF. CDR3 sequence (DNA): TGTGCCATCAGCCAGCGGACTAGCGGGGGATTCACCTACGAGCAGTACTTC.

Concerning this clonotype itself: A much larger clonotype is one base distant, so this may be a read error. The rearrangement links TRBV7-8 to TRBJ2-2; 7 bases map to TRBD2. The V and J ends lost 5 bases and 13 bases, in that order; junction bases with no gene match: 7. Germline CDR1 and CDR2: SGHVS and FQNEAQ. The CDR3 totals 12 residues. The CDR3 DNA reads TGTGCCAGCAGCAGCGGGGCGAGGGTGCTGTTTTTT. Amino acid sequence: CASSSGARVLFF.

V is TRBV27 and J is TRBJ2-2; TRBD2 aligns across 16 bases. This CDR3 has 16 amino acids. J gave up 5 bases and V 10 bases, and 7 bases lay outside the gene matches. Germline lookup yields CDR1 MNHEY and CDR2 SMNVEV (reference sequence). The CDR3 DNA follows: TGTGCCACCCAGGGACTAGCGGGGGGGCAAACCGGGGAGCTGTTTTTT. Translated, it gives CATQGLAGGQTGELFF.

This rearrangement joins TRBV15 to TRBJ1-5; D ambiguous. Germline V lookup: CDR1 LNHNV, CDR2 YYDKDF (reference sequence). Trimming left V 0 bases short and J 1 base short, with 7 bases between. The CDR3 length is 15 residues. The CDR3 region is CATSREVQSNQPQHF. The CDR3 DNA reads as TGTGCCACCAGCAGAGAGGTACAGAGCAATCAGCCCCAGCATTTT.

The table lists this clonotype with a few counts. The chain has TRBV7-9 and TRBJ1-1; D might be TRBD1 (5 bases). V was clipped by 4 bases and J by 2 bases, with 17 bases between them. CDR3 length: 16 amino acids. Looked up from germline, CDR1 is SEHNR and CDR2 is FQNEAQ (reference sequence). CDR3 amino acids: CASSSPTVRGNTEAFF. CDR3 DNA sequence: TGTGCCAGCAGCTCACCGACAGTAAGGGGTAACACTGAAGCTTTCTTT. The variable domain in full, completed from reference TRBV7-9 and TRBJ1-1, reads DTGVSQNPRHKITKRGQNVTFRCDPISEHNRLYWYRQTLGQGPEFLTYFQNEAQLEKSRLLSDRFSAERPKGSFSTLEIQRTEQGDSAMYLCASSSPTVRGNTEAFFGQGTRLTVV.

This clonotype was seen ten or more times. This CDR3 is CASGYRDEQYF. CDR3 bases: TGTGCCAGCGGCTACAGGGATGAGCAGTACTTC. V usage is TRBV6-2 or TRBV6-3 and J usage is TRBJ2-7, with a tentative D call TRBD1 (6 bases). The CDR3 is made up of 11 amino acids. Germline assignment: CDR1 MNHEY and CDR2 SVGEGT. Trimming removed 8 bases at V and 7 bases at J, with 12 bases between.

In this sample, this clonotype turned up a few times. The rearrangement joins TRBV28 to TRBJ1-1; no firm D call. CDR3 length: 17 residues. Germline V gene data show CDR1 as MDHEN and CDR2 as SYDVKM. Deletions cut 4 bases from V and 0 bases from J, with 18 bases between. DNA for the CDR3: TGTGCCAGCAGTTACACGGTGGATGGAAACGTGAACACTGAAGCTTTCTTT. Protein sequence: CASSYTVDGNVNTEAFF.

J is TRBJ2-5 and V is TRBV7-9, with TRBD2 identical over 8 bases. Per germline, CDR1 SEHNR and CDR2 FQNEAQ (reference sequence). CDR3 length: 16 residues. V trimming: 5 bases; J trimming: 2 bases; junction bases outside the gene matches: 10. In nucleotides, the CDR3 is TGTGCCAGCAGCCCTTTGGGCGGGGGGACACAAGAGACCCAGTACTTC. This gives the protein CASSPLGGGTQETQYF.

This clonotype appeared a few times. This chain links TRBV20-1 with TRBJ2-4, with unresolved D. V was clipped by 3 bases and J by 0 bases, with 6 bases between them. In germline, CDR1 is DFQATT, CDR2 SNEGSKA (reference sequence). There are 13 residues in the CDR3. The CDR3 loop is CSARSLAKNIQYF. CDR3 DNA sequence: TGCAGTGCTAGGTCTCTAGCCAAAAACATTCAGTACTTC.

This clonotype was detected only a few times. The chain employs TRBV19 and TRBJ2-4; D is perhaps TRBD2 (5 bases). V gave up 3 bases and J gave up 1 base, with 16 bases separating them. The germline V gene encodes CDR1 LNHDA and CDR2 SQIVND (reference sequence). The CDR3 totals 17 residues. CDR3 amino acids: CASSIAERHLAKNIQYF. CDR3 in DNA: TGTGCCAGTAGTATCGCTGAGCGGCATTTGGCCAAAAACATTCAGTACTTC.

This clonotype turned up a few times. This sequence joins TRBV5-1 and TRBJ1-1, with TRBD1 matching 9 bases. Germline V gene sequence: CDR1 SGHRS, CDR2 YFSETQ. V lost 4 bases, J lost 3 bases, and 7 bases stayed unmatched. The CDR3 loop spans 15 amino acids. CDR3 loop: CASSPRTGADTEAFF. The CDR3 nucleotides read TGCGCCAGCAGCCCAAGGACAGGGGCGGACACTGAAGCTTTCTTT. Using reference TRBV5-1 and TRBJ1-1 for the parts outside the CDR3, the full variable domain is KAGVTQTPRYLIKTRGQQVTLSCSPISGHRSVSWYQQTPGQGLQFLFEYFSETQRNKGNFPGRFSGRQFSNSRSEMNVSTLELGDSALYLCASSPRTGADTEAFFGQGTRLTVV.

This clonotype was seen a few times. The chain joins TRBV28 to TRBJ2-5; 7 bases line up with TRBD2. V gave up 5 bases and J gave up 5 bases; unmatched junction bases: 11. Germline CDR1 is MDHEN and CDR2 is SYDVKM. The CDR3 extends over 15 amino acids. CDR3 DNA sequence: TGTGCCAGCAGTCCCCCGGGGGGAGGGCGGGAGACCCAGTACTTC. Its protein is CASSPPGGGRETQYF.

This chain connects TRBV5-1 to TRBJ2-2; D possibly corresponds to TRBD1 (6 bases). The CDR3 loop spans 14 amino acids. Germline lookup yields CDR1 SGHRS and CDR2 YFSETQ. The germline V and J ends were trimmed by 0 bases and 6 bases, with 9 bases remaining between them. The CDR3 protein is CASSLDRVPGELFF. In DNA, the CDR3 is TGCGCCAGCAGCTTGGACAGGGTGCCCGGGGAGCTGTTTTTT.

This clonotype turned up a few times. The V gene is TRBV29-1, the J gene TRBJ2-2; D possibly uses TRBD1 or TRBD2 (5 bases each). This CDR3 has 13 residues. The V gene's germline CDR1 is SQVTM and CDR2 ANQGSEA. Between the trimmed V and J ends, which lost 2 bases and 3 bases, there was a span of 7 bases. The CDR3 here is CSVERGDTGELFF. The CDR3, as DNA: TGCAGCGTTGAACGAGGGGACACCGGGGAGCTGTTTTTT.

This clonotype turned up a few times. The CDR3 bases are TGCAGTGCTAGAGATTTGAGAGCGGATTACAATGAGCAGTTCTTC. This sequence encodes CSARDLRADYNEQFF. The gene calls are TRBV20-1 and TRBJ2-1, with a tentative D call TRBD2 (5 bases). Between the trimmed V and J ends, which lost 0 bases and 4 bases, there was a span of 13 bases. From germline, CDR1 is DFQATT and CDR2 SNEGSKA (reference sequence). There are 15 residues in the CDR3.

This clonotype was seen a handful of times. J is TRBJ1-1 and V is TRBV13; 7 positions match TRBD1. The CDR3 sequence is 15 residues long. V shed 2 bases, J shed 1 base, and the junction held 4 bases outside the gene matches. In germline, CDR1 is PRHDT, CDR2 FYEKMQ (reference sequence). The CDR3 spells CASSLYGTENTEAFF. Written as DNA, the CDR3 is TGTGCCAGCAGCTTATACGGGACAGAGAACACTGAAGCTTTCTTT.

This clonotype has just a few counts. The V call is TRBV6-1, the J call TRBJ2-2; possibly TRBD2 for D (5 bases). Germline V gives CDR1 MNHNS, CDR2 SASEGT. Trimming removed 8 bases from V and 0 bases from J, with 40 bases in between. The length of the CDR3 is 24 residues. As DNA, the CDR3 is TGTGCCAGCGGATGGTCACCTCGAACCGCTCTCATAACCGGGAAGCCCTCGAACACCGGGGAGCTGTTTTTT. It specifies CASGWSPRTALITGKPSNTGELFF.